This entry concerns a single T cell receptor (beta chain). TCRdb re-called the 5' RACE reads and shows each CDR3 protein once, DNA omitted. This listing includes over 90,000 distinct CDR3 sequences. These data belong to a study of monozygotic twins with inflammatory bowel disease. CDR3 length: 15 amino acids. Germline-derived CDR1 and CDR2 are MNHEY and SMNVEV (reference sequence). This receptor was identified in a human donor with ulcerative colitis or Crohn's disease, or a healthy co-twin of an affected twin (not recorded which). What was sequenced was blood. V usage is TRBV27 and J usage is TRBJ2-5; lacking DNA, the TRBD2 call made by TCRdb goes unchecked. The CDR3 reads CASSFSAGRAETQYF.